This TCR beta chain is from a study of blood T cell repertoires in COVID-19. In the study overall: Donors in the United States, Italy and Spain gave samples during acute or convalescent COVID-19.

Authors' processing steps: Quantification of nucleated cells was approximated via reference gene primer amplification. Repertoires were generated with immunoSEQ multiplex PCR, while TCRdb's copy carries only in-frame clones and drops some. V and J calls plus clone size are reproduced from that table; the DNA served to infer D and trimming. Found here are around 250,000 clones, 86% of them singletons; the top ten hold 10% to 15%. The CDR3 runs to 12 residues. Trimming cost V 2 bases and J 8 bases, with 9 bases left between them. The germline gives CDR1 WSHSY, CDR2 SAAADI. J is TRBJ1-1 and V is TRBV10-2; D is undetermined. Sequenced: peripheral blood. This sequence originates from an elderly man with acute or convalescent COVID-19. The chain's CDR3 is CASSEGLREAFF. Written as DNA, the CDR3 is TGCGCCAGCAGTGAGGGACTCCGCGAAGCTTTCTTT.